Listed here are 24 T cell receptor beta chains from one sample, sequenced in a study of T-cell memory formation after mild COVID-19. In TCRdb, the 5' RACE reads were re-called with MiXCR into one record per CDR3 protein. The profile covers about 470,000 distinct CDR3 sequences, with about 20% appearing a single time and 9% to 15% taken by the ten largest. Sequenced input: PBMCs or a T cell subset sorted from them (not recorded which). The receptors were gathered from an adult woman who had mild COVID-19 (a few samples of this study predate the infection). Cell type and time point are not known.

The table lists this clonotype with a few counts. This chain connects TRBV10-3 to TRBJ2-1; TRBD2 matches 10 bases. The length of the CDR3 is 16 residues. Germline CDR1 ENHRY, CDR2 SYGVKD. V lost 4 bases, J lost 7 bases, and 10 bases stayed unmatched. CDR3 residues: CAISGVTSGLRNEQFF. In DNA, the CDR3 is TGTGCCATCAGTGGAGTGACTAGCGGGCTACGGAATGAGCAGTTCTTC.

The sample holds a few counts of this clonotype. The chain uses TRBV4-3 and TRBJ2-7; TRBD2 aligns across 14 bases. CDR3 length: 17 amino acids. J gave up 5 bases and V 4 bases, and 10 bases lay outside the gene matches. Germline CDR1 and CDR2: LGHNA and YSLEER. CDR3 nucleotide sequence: TGCGCCAGCAGCCGGACCGGGACTAGCGGGAGCAGGGACGAGCAGTACTTC. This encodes CASSRTGTSGSRDEQYF.

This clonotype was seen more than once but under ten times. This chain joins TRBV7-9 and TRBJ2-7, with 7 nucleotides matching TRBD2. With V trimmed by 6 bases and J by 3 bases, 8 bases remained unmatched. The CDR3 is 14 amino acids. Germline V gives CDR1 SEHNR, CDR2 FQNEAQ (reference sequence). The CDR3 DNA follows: TGTGCCAGCAGACCTAGCGGTCAAGGCTACGAGCAGTACTTC. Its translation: CASRPSGQGYEQYF. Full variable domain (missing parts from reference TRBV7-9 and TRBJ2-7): DTGVSQNPRHKITKRGQNVTFRCDPISEHNRLYWYRQTLGQGPEFLTYFQNEAQLEKSRLLSDRFSAERPKGSFSTLEIQRTEQGDSAMYLCASRPSGQGYEQYFGPGTRLTVT.

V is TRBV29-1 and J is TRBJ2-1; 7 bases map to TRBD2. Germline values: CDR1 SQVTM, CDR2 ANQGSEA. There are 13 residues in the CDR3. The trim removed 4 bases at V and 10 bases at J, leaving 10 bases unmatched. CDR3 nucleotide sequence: TGCAGCGTTGGCGGACTAGTGGGAGGCGAGCAGTTCTTC. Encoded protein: CSVGGLVGGEQFF.

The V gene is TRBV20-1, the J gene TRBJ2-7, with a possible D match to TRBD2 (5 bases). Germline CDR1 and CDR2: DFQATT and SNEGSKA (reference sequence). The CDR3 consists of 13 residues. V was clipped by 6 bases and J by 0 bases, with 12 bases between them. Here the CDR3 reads CSAGYGSSYEQYF. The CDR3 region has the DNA TGCAGTGCGGGGTATGGGAGCTCCTACGAGCAGTACTTC.

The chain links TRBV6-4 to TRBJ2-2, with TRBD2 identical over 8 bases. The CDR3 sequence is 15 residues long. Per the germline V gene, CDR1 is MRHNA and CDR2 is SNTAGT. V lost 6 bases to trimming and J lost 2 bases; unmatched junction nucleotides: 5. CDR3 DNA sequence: TGTGCCAGCAGCCCGGGGGGGCCTAACACCGGGGAGCTGTTTTTT. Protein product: CASSPGGPNTGELFF.

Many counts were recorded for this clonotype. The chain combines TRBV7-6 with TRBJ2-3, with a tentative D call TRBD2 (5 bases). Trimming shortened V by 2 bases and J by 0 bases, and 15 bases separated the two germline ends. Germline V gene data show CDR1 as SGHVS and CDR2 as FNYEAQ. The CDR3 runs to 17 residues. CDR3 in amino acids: CASSLLVATSSTDTQYF. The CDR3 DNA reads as TGTGCCAGCAGCTTACTGGTAGCGACTTCAAGCACAGATACGCAGTATTTT.

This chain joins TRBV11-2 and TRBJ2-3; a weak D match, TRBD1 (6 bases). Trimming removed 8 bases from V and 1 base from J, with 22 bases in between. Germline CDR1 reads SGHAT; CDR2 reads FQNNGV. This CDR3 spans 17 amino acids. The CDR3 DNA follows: TGTGCCAGCCGCCGACCGTTCAGGGGTTCCGGCACAGATACGCAGTATTTT. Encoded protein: CASRRPFRGSGTDTQYF.

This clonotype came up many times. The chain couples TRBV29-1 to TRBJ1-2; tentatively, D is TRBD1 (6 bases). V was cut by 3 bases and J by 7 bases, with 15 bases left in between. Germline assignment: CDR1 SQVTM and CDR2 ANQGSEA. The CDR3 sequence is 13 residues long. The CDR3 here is CSVEGASGAGYTF. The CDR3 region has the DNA TGCAGCGTTGAGGGGGCTTCGGGGGCTGGCTACACCTTC.

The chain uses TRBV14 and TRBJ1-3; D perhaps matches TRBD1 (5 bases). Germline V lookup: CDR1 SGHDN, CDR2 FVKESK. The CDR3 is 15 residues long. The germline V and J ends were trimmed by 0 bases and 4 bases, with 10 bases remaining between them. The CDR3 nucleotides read TGTGCCAGCAGCCAAGATGGCAGGGCCGGAAACACCATATATTTT. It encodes CASSQDGRAGNTIYF.

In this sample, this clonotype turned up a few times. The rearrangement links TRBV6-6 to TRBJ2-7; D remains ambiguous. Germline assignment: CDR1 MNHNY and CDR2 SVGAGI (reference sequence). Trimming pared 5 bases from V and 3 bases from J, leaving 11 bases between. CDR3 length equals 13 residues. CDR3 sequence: CASSHTVLYEQYF. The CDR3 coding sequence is TGTGCCAGCAGTCACACGGTCCTCTACGAGCAGTACTTC.

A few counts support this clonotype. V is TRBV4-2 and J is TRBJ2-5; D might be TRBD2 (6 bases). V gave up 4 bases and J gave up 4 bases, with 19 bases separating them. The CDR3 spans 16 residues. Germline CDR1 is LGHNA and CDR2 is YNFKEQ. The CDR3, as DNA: TGTGCCAGCAGCCTAGACTGGACTAATCGCGGAGAGACCCAGTACTTC. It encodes CASSLDWTNRGETQYF.

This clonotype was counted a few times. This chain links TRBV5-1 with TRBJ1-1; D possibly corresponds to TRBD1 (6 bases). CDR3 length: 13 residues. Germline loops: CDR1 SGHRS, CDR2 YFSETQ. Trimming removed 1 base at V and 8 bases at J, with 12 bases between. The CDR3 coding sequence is TGCGCCAGCAGCTTGAGCGGGACACGGGAAGCTTTCTTT. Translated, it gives CASSLSGTREAFF.

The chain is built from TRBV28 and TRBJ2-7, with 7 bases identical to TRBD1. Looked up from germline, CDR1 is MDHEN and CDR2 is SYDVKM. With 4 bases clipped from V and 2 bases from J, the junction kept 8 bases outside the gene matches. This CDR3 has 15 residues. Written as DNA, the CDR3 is TGTGCCAGCAGTTCCCAGACCCAGGGGGCCTACGAGCAGTACTTC. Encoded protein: CASSSQTQGAYEQYF.

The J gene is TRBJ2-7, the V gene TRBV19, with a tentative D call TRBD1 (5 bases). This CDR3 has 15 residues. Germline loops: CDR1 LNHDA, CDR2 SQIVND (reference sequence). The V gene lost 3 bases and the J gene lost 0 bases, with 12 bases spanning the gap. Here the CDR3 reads CASSIGQGYSYEQYF. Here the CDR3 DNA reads TGTGCCAGTAGTATCGGGCAGGGATACTCCTACGAGCAGTACTTC.

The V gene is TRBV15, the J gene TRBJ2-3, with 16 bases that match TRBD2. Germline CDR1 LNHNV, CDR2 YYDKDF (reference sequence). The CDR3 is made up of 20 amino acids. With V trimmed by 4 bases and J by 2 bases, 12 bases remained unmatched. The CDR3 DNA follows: TGTGCCACCAGCACCGAGGGACTAGCGGGAGGGGACTTTACCACAGATACGCAGTATTTT. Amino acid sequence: CATSTEGLAGGDFTTDTQYF. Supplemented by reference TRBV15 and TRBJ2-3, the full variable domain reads DAMVIQNPRYQVTQFGKPVTLSCSQTLNHNVMYWYQQKSSQAPKLLFHYYDKDFNNEADTPDNFQSRRPNTSFCFLDIRSPGLGDTAMYLCATSTEGLAGGDFTTDTQYFGPGTRLTVL.

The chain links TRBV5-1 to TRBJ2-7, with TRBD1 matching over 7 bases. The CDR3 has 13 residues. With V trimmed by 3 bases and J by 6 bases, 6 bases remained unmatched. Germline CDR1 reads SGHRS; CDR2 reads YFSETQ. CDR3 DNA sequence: TGCGCCAGCAGCTCAACACAGGGGAGCGAGCAGTACTTC. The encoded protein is CASSSTQGSEQYF.

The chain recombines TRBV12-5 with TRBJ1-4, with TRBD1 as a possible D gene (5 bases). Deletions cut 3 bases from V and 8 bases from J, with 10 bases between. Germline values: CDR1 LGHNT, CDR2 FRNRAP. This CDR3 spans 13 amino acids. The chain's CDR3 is CASGFWGDEKLFF. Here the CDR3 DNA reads TGTGCTAGTGGTTTTTGGGGGGACGAAAAACTGTTTTTT.

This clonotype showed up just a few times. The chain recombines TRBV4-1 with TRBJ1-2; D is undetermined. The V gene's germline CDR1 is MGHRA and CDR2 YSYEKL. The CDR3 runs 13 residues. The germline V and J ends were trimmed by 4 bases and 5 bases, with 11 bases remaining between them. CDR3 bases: TGCGCCAGCAGCCCTCCGGACGGATATGGCTACACCTTC. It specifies CASSPPDGYGYTF.

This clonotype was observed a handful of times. CDR3 amino acids: CSVETGGTDTQYF. The CDR3 region has the DNA TGCAGCGTTGAAACCGGGGGCACAGATACGCAGTATTTT. The chain employs TRBV29-1 and TRBJ2-3, with a possible D match to TRBD2 (5 bases). The CDR3 covers 13 residues. Germline V CDR1 and CDR2: SQVTM, ANQGSEA. Trimming cost V 2 bases and J 1 base, with 7 bases left between them.

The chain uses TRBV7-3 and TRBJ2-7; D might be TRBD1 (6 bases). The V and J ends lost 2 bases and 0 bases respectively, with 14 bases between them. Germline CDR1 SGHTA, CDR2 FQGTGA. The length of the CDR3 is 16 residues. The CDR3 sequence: CASSLRPGVSSYEQYF. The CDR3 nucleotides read TGTGCCAGCAGCTTACGCCCAGGGGTGAGCTCCTACGAGCAGTACTTC.

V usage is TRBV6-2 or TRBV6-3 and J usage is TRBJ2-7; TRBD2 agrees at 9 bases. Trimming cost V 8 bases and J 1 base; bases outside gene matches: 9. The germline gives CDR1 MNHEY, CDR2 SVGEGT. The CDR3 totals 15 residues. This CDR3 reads CASLRLAGISYEQYF. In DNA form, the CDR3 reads TGTGCCAGCCTCCGTCTAGCGGGGATTTCCTACGAGCAGTACTTC.

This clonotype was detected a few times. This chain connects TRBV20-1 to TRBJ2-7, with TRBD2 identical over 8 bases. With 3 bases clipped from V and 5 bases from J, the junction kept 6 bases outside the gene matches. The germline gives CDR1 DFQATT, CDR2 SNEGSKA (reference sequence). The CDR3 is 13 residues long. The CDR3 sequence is CSASRAGDHEQYF. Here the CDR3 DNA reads TGCAGTGCTAGTCGAGCGGGGGACCACGAGCAGTACTTC.

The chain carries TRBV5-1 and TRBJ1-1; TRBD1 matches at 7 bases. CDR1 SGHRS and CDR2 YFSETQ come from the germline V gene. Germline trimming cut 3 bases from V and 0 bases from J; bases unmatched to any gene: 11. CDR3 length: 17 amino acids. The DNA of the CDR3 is TGCGCCAGCAGCTCAGCTGACAGGGAAGACGTGAACACTGAAGCTTTCTTT. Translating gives CASSSADREDVNTEAFF.